This entry concerns a single T cell receptor beta chain. Its cognate antigen is unknown. This CDR3 contains 16 residues. V was cut by 6 bases and J by 6 bases, with 22 bases left in between. CDR1 and CDR2 (germline): ENHRY, SYGVKD. The sample comes from a study of CD8+CD57+ T cells in acquired aplastic anemia. Study-wide findings and caveats: Patients did not significantly differ from controls in CD8+ Simpson's diversity.

The authors sequenced patients whose flow cytometry had shown CD8+CD57+ cell expansion. The patients all had a severe acquired aplastic anemia diagnosis. At the time of blood sampling, patients had not yet received any therapy. For CDR3 and TCR beta VDJ profiling, genomic DNA was the template used. TCRdb reanalysed the reads using MiXCR and keeps one entry per CDR3 protein. The table records about 240,000 distinct CDR3 sequences, around half of them present only once. The clonotype comes from a human donor with aplastic anemia. Input material: sorted CD4+, CD8+, or CD8+CD57+ T cells (not recorded which) from PBMCs. V gene TRBV10-3 combines with J gene TRBJ2-3; D is perhaps TRBD2 (6 bases). CDR3 region: CAIRGGDGASLDTQYF. The CDR3 region has the DNA TGTGCCATCAGGGGGGGTGACGGGGCGAGTTTGGATACGCAGTATTTT.